This T cell receptor beta chain was captured by sequencing in a study of blood T cell repertoires in COVID-19. This clone was picked up a small number of times. Data came from immunoSEQ multiplex PCR; TCRdb stores just in-frame clones and leaves some out. The data hold about 220,000 clones, with roughly 80% observed a single time. The specimen was peripheral blood. This sequence originates from a young man with active or convalescent COVID-19.

The CDR3 sequence: CASSLDAQGQPQHF. The CDR3 nucleotides are TGTGCCAGCAGCTTAGACGCCCAGGGTCAGCCCCAGCATTTT. This sequence joins TRBV7-9 and TRBJ1-5; D is perhaps TRBD1 (5 bases). Germline lookup yields CDR1 SEHNR and CDR2 FQNEAQ (reference sequence). Trimming stripped 1 base from V and 6 bases from J, with 10 bases between. The CDR3 runs 14 residues. Together with reference TRBV7-9 and TRBJ1-5, the CDR3 gives the full variable domain: DTGVSQNPRHKITKRGQNVTFRCDPISEHNRLYWYRQTLGQGPEFLTYFQNEAQLEKSRLLSDRFSAERPKGSFSTLEIQRTEQGDSAMYLCASSLDAQGQPQHFGDGTRLSIL.